What follows is one TCR beta chain and its context. Its specificity is unknown. The data belong to a study of cytomegalovirus exposure and HLA in healthy donors. Both 60 Vbeta primers and 13 Jbeta primers went into the PCR. TCRdb's table, derived via immunoSEQ multiplex PCR, lists solely in-frame clones and lacks some. The sample carries under 150,000 clones, approximately 80% recorded once. Overall study findings and caveats: When a later analysis compared HLA-associated TCR beta chains with equally common others, the HLA-associated chains turned out to be more clonally expanded and to have lower generation probabilities.

The receptor was derived from a boy younger than 10 in good health and CMV-seronegative. Sequenced: PBMCs.

CDR3 region: CASSTGGPQETQYF. DNA of the CDR3: TGCGCCAGCAGCACGGGGGGGCCTCAAGAGACCCAGTACTTC. The genes are TRBV5-1 and TRBJ2-5; TRBD2 matches at 8 bases. V lost 4 bases, J lost 2 bases, and 4 bases stayed unmatched. The germline gives CDR1 SGHRS, CDR2 YFSETQ. The CDR3 consists of 14 residues.